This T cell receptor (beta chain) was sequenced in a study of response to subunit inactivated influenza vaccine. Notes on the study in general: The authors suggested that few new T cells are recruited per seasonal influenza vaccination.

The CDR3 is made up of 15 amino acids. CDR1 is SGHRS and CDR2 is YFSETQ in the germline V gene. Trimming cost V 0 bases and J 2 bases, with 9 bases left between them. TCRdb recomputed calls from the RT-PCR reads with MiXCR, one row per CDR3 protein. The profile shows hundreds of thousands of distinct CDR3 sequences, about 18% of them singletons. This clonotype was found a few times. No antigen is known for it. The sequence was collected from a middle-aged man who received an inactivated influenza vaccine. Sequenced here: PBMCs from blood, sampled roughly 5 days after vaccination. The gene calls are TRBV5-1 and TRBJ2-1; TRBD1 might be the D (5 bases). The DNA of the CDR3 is TGCGCCAGCAGCTTGGAGGGGCCTACCTACAATGAGCAGTTCTTC. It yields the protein CASSLEGPTYNEQFF.